A single sample gave rise to the 24 T cell receptor beta chains below, sequenced in a study of OX40 agonist ivuxolimab in advanced cancers. Produced via immunoSEQ multiplex PCR; TCRdb's table is partial and in-frame only. The table shows fewer than 45,000 clones, with roughly 90% occurring only once. The sample was CD4+ or CD8+ T cells sorted from blood, taken in a trial of the OX40 agonist ivuxolimab. Every receptor here comes from an adult with an advanced solid tumor such as melanoma, head and neck, liver or kidney cancer.

The J gene is TRBJ2-1, the V gene TRBV9; 7 bases are a match to TRBD2. The CDR3 spans 15 residues. Germline V gives CDR1 SGDLS, CDR2 YYNGEE. Trimming removed 0 bases from V and 4 bases from J; junction bases left unmatched: 4. CDR3 nucleotides: TGTGCCAGCAGCGTAGACCCGGGACTATACAATGAGCAGTTCTTC. Its protein is CASSVDPGLYNEQFF.

This clone was seen more than once but under ten times. V gene TRBV30 combines with J gene TRBJ1-5, with no clear D. CDR3 length equals 13 residues. The ends were cut back, 1 base at V and 3 bases at J, with 7 bases in the middle. Germline lookup yields CDR1 GTSNPN and CDR2 SVGIG (reference sequence). The CDR3 nucleotides read TGTGCCTGGAGTGGCACGGTCAATCAGCCCCAGCATTTT. Protein sequence: CAWSGTVNQPQHF.

The chain uses TRBV7-2 and TRBJ2-7, with 10 bases aligning to TRBD2. The CDR3 covers 17 residues. V was pared by 7 bases and J by 1 base, with 13 bases of the junction left unmatched. Germline CDR1 SGHTA, CDR2 FQGNSA. CDR3 protein: CASTLRSGGAWSYEQYF. The CDR3 region has the DNA TGTGCCAGCACCTTGAGAAGCGGGGGGGCCTGGTCCTACGAGCAGTACTTC.

The chain is built from TRBV6-5 and TRBJ1-2; 9 bases agree with TRBD1. Germline CDR1 reads MNHEY; CDR2 reads SVGAGI. CDR3 length: 15 residues. The V and J ends lost 4 bases and 3 bases, in that order; junction bases with no gene match: 6. The CDR3 bases are TGTGCCAGCAGTTGGGGACAGGGCTGGGACTATGGCTACACCTTC. Translated: CASSWGQGWDYGYTF.

The chain employs TRBV6-5 and TRBJ1-4; D is unclear. Germline V gene sequence: CDR1 MNHEY, CDR2 SVGAGI. The V end lost 3 bases, the J end lost 11 bases, and 19 bases lay between the germline ends. The CDR3 spans 15 residues. The CDR3 DNA follows: TGTGCCAGCAGTTATGAGGTTTCATCGGTCCGGAAACTGTTTTTT. Amino acids: CASSYEVSSVRKLFF.

The rearrangement links TRBV5-1 to TRBJ2-1; 7 nucleotides align to TRBD1. CDR1 is SGHRS and CDR2 is YFSETQ in the germline V gene. V dropped 1 base and J dropped 0; count of bases not matched to a gene: 1. The CDR3 contains 15 residues. CDR3 sequence: CASSLTGVSYNEQFF. The CDR3 DNA reads as TGCGCCAGCAGCTTGACAGGGGTCTCCTACAATGAGCAGTTCTTC.

This clone showed up just a few times. The rearrangement uses TRBV18 and TRBJ2-1; 9 positions match TRBD2. CDR1 is KGHSH, CDR2 LQKENI, per germline. Germline trimming cut 1 base from V and 6 bases from J; bases unmatched to any gene: 4. CDR3 length: 15 amino acids. CDR3 region: CASSPRSGGLNEQFF. As DNA, the CDR3 is TGTGCCAGCTCACCACGGAGCGGGGGGCTCAATGAGCAGTTCTTC.

In this sample, this clone turned up once. Here the CDR3 DNA reads TGCAGCGTCACAACAGGGGGTAACACTGAAGCTTTCTTT. Amino acid sequence: CSVTTGGNTEAFF. This chain connects TRBV29-1 to TRBJ1-1; TRBD1 aligns across 8 bases. This CDR3 region has 13 residues. Per the germline V gene, CDR1 is SQVTM and CDR2 is ANQGSEA. V lost 6 bases to trimming and J lost 2 bases; unmatched junction nucleotides: 5.

This clone was detected only once. The rearrangement links TRBV6-5 to TRBJ1-1, with TRBD1 matching 7 bases. Germline CDR1 reads MNHEY; CDR2 reads SVGAGI. This CDR3 contains 15 residues. With 7 bases clipped from V and 4 bases from J, the junction kept 12 bases outside the gene matches. The CDR3 bases are TGTGCCAGCATTCCTACCCTATACAGGGGCACTGAAGCTTTCTTT. It yields the protein CASIPTLYRGTEAFF.

The chain recombines TRBV11-3 with TRBJ2-7; no clear D. CDR1 and CDR2 from the germline V gene are SGHNT and YENEEA. The CDR3 sequence is 12 residues long. V lost 5 bases and J 4 bases, leaving 9 bases between the germline ends. The CDR3 here is CASSPDPYEQYF. Here the CDR3 DNA reads TGTGCCAGCAGCCCAGATCCTTACGAGCAGTACTTC.

V and J are TRBV4-3 and TRBJ1-2, with 8 bases matching TRBD1. The CDR3 has 13 residues. Trimming removed 4 bases from V and 4 bases from J; junction bases left unmatched: 2. Germline CDR1 LGHNA, CDR2 YSLEER. The CDR3 DNA is TGCGCCAGCAGCCTGGACAGGGTCTATGGCTACACCTTC. As protein: CASSLDRVYGYTF.

The genes are TRBV13 and TRBJ2-1; possible D gene TRBD2, 5 bases. There are 15 residues in the CDR3. Trimming removed 5 bases from V and 4 bases from J, with 15 bases in between. The germline V gene encodes CDR1 PRHDT and CDR2 FYEKMQ (reference sequence). The CDR3 DNA reads TGTGCCAGCAGCGCCGGAGGACGGTTTTACAATGAGCAGTTCTTC. Its protein product is CASSAGGRFYNEQFF.

The chain couples TRBV9 to TRBJ2-3, with a tentative D call TRBD1 (5 bases). Germline CDR1 SGDLS, CDR2 YYNGEE. The V and J ends lost 1 base and 1 base respectively, with 16 bases between them. The length of the CDR3 is 17 residues. DNA of the CDR3: TGTGCCAGCAGCGTAAGTGGGGCACACCCGGGCACAGATACGCAGTATTTT. It specifies CASSVSGAHPGTDTQYF.

This clone appeared once. The chain couples TRBV7-9 to TRBJ1-2; D gene uncertain. The length of the CDR3 is 15 residues. V lost 5 bases, J lost 0 bases, and 13 bases lay in between. The germline V gene has CDR1 SEHNR and CDR2 FQNEAQ (reference sequence). The CDR3 DNA reads as TGTGCCAGCAGCCAACCCTTAGGAGCTAACTATGGCTACACCTTC. Its translation: CASSQPLGANYGYTF.

The chain joins TRBV2 to TRBJ2-3; perhaps D is TRBD1 or TRBD2 (5 bases each). This CDR3 comprises 15 residues. In germline, CDR1 is SNHLY, CDR2 FYNNEI. The ends were cut back, 4 bases at V and 3 bases at J, with 14 bases in the middle. CDR3 in amino acids: CASSGGRELTDTQYF. DNA of the CDR3: TGTGCCAGCAGTGGGGGCAGGGAGTTAACAGATACGCAGTATTTT.

The V call is TRBV10-3, the J call TRBJ1-6; TRBD1 matches 8 bases. The CDR3 runs 12 residues. Germline V gene lookup returns CDR1 ENHRY and CDR2 SYGVKD. The V gene end was trimmed by 11 bases and the J gene end by 7 bases; junction bases not matched to a gene: 4. Written as DNA, the CDR3 is TGTGCCGCCGGACAGGGAAATTCACCCCTCCACTTT. It encodes CAAGQGNSPLHF.

In its sample, this clone was seen once. This chain joins TRBV6-5 and TRBJ2-5; 10 bases match TRBD2. This CDR3 is 15 amino acids long. Germline-derived CDR1 and CDR2 are MNHEY and SVGAGI. V lost 6 bases, J lost 2 bases, and 6 bases stayed unmatched. The CDR3 DNA reads TGTGCCAGCAGATTAGCGGGGGGCCCACAAGAGACCCAGTACTTC. Its protein product is CASRLAGGPQETQYF.

The rearrangement joins TRBV29-1 to TRBJ2-2; D call uncertain. The CDR3 sequence is 14 residues long. Trimming shortened V by 2 bases and J by 5 bases, and 12 bases separated the two germline ends. Germline-derived CDR1 and CDR2 are SQVTM and ANQGSEA. CDR3 nucleotides: TGCAGCGTTGAAAACGGCGGAAGGACCGGGGAGCTGTTTTTT. Protein: CSVENGGRTGELFF.

The CDR3 DNA reads as TGCGCCAGCAGCCAAGGGACTAGCGGGCGAGAGACCCAGTACTTC. Protein product: CASSQGTSGRETQYF. The V gene is TRBV4-3, the J gene TRBJ2-5; TRBD2 matches at 11 bases. This CDR3 comprises 15 residues. The V and J ends lost 1 base and 4 bases, in that order; junction bases with no gene match: 2. Per germline, CDR1 LGHNA and CDR2 YSLEER.

The gene calls are TRBV7-9 and TRBJ1-2; D unclear. This CDR3 has 11 amino acids. V lost 5 bases and J 2 bases, leaving 3 bases between the germline ends. Germline values: CDR1 SEHNR, CDR2 FQNEAQ (reference sequence). CDR3 loop: CASSENYGYTF. CDR3 nucleotide sequence: TGTGCCAGCAGCGAAAACTATGGCTACACCTTC. The complete variable domain, with remaining parts taken from reference TRBV7-9 and TRBJ1-2, reads DTGVSQNPRHKITKRGQNVTFRCDPISEHNRLYWYRQTLGQGPEFLTYFQNEAQLEKSRLLSDRFSAERPKGSFSTLEIQRTEQGDSAMYLCASSENYGYTFGSGTRLTVV.

This chain joins TRBV15 and TRBJ1-4; possible D gene TRBD1, 6 bases. This CDR3 is 16 amino acids long. CDR1 is LNHNV and CDR2 is YYDKDF in the germline V gene (reference sequence). Trimming shortened V by 2 bases and J by 3 bases, and 13 bases separated the two germline ends. The CDR3 loop is CATSRPEQGSNEKLFF. The CDR3 nucleotides are TGTGCCACCAGCAGACCAGAACAGGGCTCTAATGAAAAACTGTTTTTT. Complete variable domain (other parts from reference TRBV15 and TRBJ1-4): DAMVIQNPRYQVTQFGKPVTLSCSQTLNHNVMYWYQQKSSQAPKLLFHYYDKDFNNEADTPDNFQSRRPNTSFCFLDIRSPGLGDTAMYLCATSRPEQGSNEKLFFGSGTQLSVL.

The rearrangement joins TRBV2 to TRBJ2-5; 12 bases agree with TRBD2. The CDR3 spans 17 residues. Germline V gene lookup returns CDR1 SNHLY and CDR2 FYNNEI. J lost 2 bases, V lost 6 bases, and 10 bases had no gene match. The CDR3 DNA reads as TGTGCCAGCAGCCCCCCGGGACTAGCGGGCGGGCAAGAGACCCAGTACTTC. Translated, it gives CASSPPGLAGGQETQYF.

The sample holds one count of this clone. The rearrangement uses TRBV5-6 and TRBJ2-2, with TRBD2 matching 10 bases. V dropped 2 bases and J dropped 6; count of bases not matched to a gene: 10. CDR1 and CDR2 from the germline V gene are SGHDT and YYEEEE. The CDR3 is 17 amino acids. CDR3 nucleotides: TGTGCCAGCAGCTTTTGGACCGGGACTAGCGTCTCCGGGGAGCTGTTTTTT. Its protein product is CASSFWTGTSVSGELFF.

The V call is TRBV11-2, the J call TRBJ1-2; D not resolved. Deletions cut 0 bases from V and 4 bases from J, with 6 bases between. This CDR3 is built from 13 residues. Germline V gene data show CDR1 as SGHAT and CDR2 as FQNNGV. This CDR3 reads CASSLDGSYGYTF. CDR3 DNA: TGTGCCAGCAGCTTAGATGGGTCCTATGGCTACACCTTC. The full variable domain, with the rest looked up from reference TRBV11-2 and TRBJ1-2, is EAGVAQSPRYKIIEKRQSVAFWCNPISGHATLYWYQQILGQGPKLLIQFQNNGVVDDSQLPKDRFSAERLKGVDSTLKIQPAKLEDSAVYLCASSLDGSYGYTFGSGTRLTVV.